These T cell receptor beta chains were read from a single sample in a study of shared clonotypes between healthy human individuals. The data were produced by immunoSEQ multiplex PCR, yet TCRdb's version contains in-frame clones alone and is incomplete. The repertoire has millions of clones, approximately 95% of them found once; the top ten carry about 1.1%. Specimen: naive CD8+ T cells sorted from blood. The source is a man younger than 35 in good health. Both conserved end residues are part of each CDR3. The order of the fields is D gene, clone size, V gene, J gene, CDR3 DNA, CDR3 protein. D genes are given only for firm matches. Part of the rows lack a size; the others show once, few, many or a class for expanded clones.

D gene: NA
clone size: NA
V gene: TRBV11-2
J gene: TRBJ2-7
CDR3 DNA: TGTGCCAGCACAGATTTAACCTCCTACGAGCAGTACTTC
CDR3 protein: CASTDLTSYEQYF

D gene: NA
clone size: NA
V gene: TRBV6-4
J gene: TRBJ2-2
CDR3 DNA: TGTGCCAGCAGACCCCTAGCCGGGGAGCTGTTTTTT
CDR3 protein: CASRPLAGELFF

D gene: NA
clone size: NA
V gene: TRBV9
J gene: TRBJ2-6
CDR3 DNA: TGTGCCAGCAGCGTAGATTTGGTAGCGGCGGGGGCCAACGTCCTGACTTTC
CDR3 protein: CASSVDLVAAGANVLTF

D gene: NA
clone size: NA
V gene: TRBV2
J gene: TRBJ2-7
CDR3 DNA: TGTGCCAGCAGTATGGGCGGATCCCACGAGCAGTACTTC
CDR3 protein: CASSMGGSHEQYF

D gene: NA
clone size: NA
V gene: TRBV7-3
J gene: TRBJ1-5
CDR3 DNA: TGTGCCAGCAGCCCCGGGGCGGGGAGCAATCAGCCCCAGCATTTT
CDR3 protein: CASSPGAGSNQPQHF

D gene: TRBD2
clone size: NA
V gene: TRBV4-3
J gene: TRBJ2-5
CDR3 DNA: TGCGCCAGCAGCTCAGTAGCGGGAGCCGGGGAGACCCAGTACTTC
CDR3 protein: CASSSVAGAGETQYF

D gene: TRBD1
clone size: NA
V gene: TRBV6-1
J gene: TRBJ1-5
CDR3 DNA: TGTGCCAGCAGTGAATCACCGGGACAGGACTATCAGCCCCAGCATTTT
CDR3 protein: CASSESPGQDYQPQHF

D gene: TRBD2
clone size: once
V gene: TRBV4-3
J gene: TRBJ2-1
CDR3 DNA: TGCGCCAGCAGCCAAGGACTAGCGGTAATGAATGAGCAGTTCTTC
CDR3 protein: CASSQGLAVMNEQFF

D gene: TRBD2
clone size: NA
V gene: TRBV7-2
J gene: TRBJ2-1
CDR3 DNA: TGTGCCAGCAGCGTTGGGACTAGCGGCTACAATGAGCAGTTCTTC
CDR3 protein: CASSVGTSGYNEQFF

D gene: NA
clone size: NA
V gene: TRBV19
J gene: TRBJ2-2
CDR3 DNA: TGTGCCAGTAGGCCAGGGGCGGGTGCCGGGGAGCTGTTTTTT
CDR3 protein: CASRPGAGAGELFF

D gene: NA
clone size: NA
V gene: TRBV25-1
J gene: TRBJ2-7
CDR3 DNA: TGTGCCAGCAGTGAAGTGAGCGAGCAGTACTTC
CDR3 protein: CASSEVSEQYF

D gene: TRBD1
clone size: NA
V gene: TRBV6-5
J gene: TRBJ2-7
CDR3 DNA: TGTGCCAGCAGCCTGACAGGGTCCTACGAGCAGTACTTC
CDR3 protein: CASSLTGSYEQYF

D gene: NA
clone size: NA
V gene: TRBV7-9
J gene: TRBJ2-3
CDR3 DNA: TGTGCCAGCAGCTACCTAGGGGGGTCTAGCACAGATACGCAGTATTTT
CDR3 protein: CASSYLGGSSTDTQYF

D gene: NA
clone size: NA
V gene: TRBV7-6
J gene: TRBJ2-5
CDR3 DNA: TGTGCCAGCAGCTTATTTTTCGAAGGAGGAGAGACCCAGTACTTC
CDR3 protein: CASSLFFEGGETQYF

D gene: TRBD2
clone size: NA
V gene: TRBV30
J gene: TRBJ2-7
CDR3 DNA: TGTGCCTGGAGCTGGTCTAGCGGGAGGGCCTCCTCCGAGCAGTACTTC
CDR3 protein: CAWSWSSGRASSEQYF

D gene: NA
clone size: NA
V gene: TRBV28
J gene: TRBJ1-2
CDR3 DNA: TGTGCCAGCAGTCGGGTCGGGGGGGCTGTCGGAAACTATGGCTACACCTTC
CDR3 protein: CASSRVGGAVGNYGYTF

D gene: TRBD1
clone size: NA
V gene: TRBV2
J gene: TRBJ2-1
CDR3 DNA: TGTGCCAGCACAGGGGGCGCTGACAATGAGCAGTTCTTC
CDR3 protein: CASTGGADNEQFF

D gene: TRBD1
clone size: NA
V gene: TRBV6-6
J gene: TRBJ2-7
CDR3 DNA: TGTGCCAGCAGTTACTCGGACAGGCTCTCCTACGAGCAGTACTTC
CDR3 protein: CASSYSDRLSYEQYF

D gene: TRBD2
clone size: NA
V gene: TRBV7-9
J gene: TRBJ2-4
CDR3 DNA: TGTGCCAGCAGCGCGGGGGAACCTCTAGCCAAAAACATTCAGTACTTC
CDR3 protein: CASSAGEPLAKNIQYF

D gene: NA
clone size: NA
V gene: TRBV4-1
J gene: TRBJ2-7
CDR3 DNA: TGCGCCAGCAGCCAAGAGCCGACGGACGGTTCCTACGAGCAGTACTTC
CDR3 protein: CASSQEPTDGSYEQYF

D gene: NA
clone size: NA
V gene: TRBV9
J gene: TRBJ1-2
CDR3 DNA: TGTGCCAGCAGCGGAGACAGTCGGTACCTACCCAACTATGGCTACACCTTC
CDR3 protein: CASSGDSRYLPNYGYTF

D gene: NA
clone size: NA
V gene: TRBV10-3
J gene: TRBJ2-1
CDR3 DNA: TGTGCCACCCGGGAGCCCTCCTACAATGAGCAGTTCTTC
CDR3 protein: CATREPSYNEQFF

D gene: TRBD1
clone size: NA
V gene: TRBV5-4
J gene: TRBJ1-2
CDR3 DNA: TGTGCCAGCAGCTTGGGGGACAGGGTTCATGGCTACACCTTC
CDR3 protein: CASSLGDRVHGYTF

D gene: TRBD2
clone size: once
V gene: TRBV4-1
J gene: TRBJ2-1
CDR3 DNA: TGCGCCAGCAGGCCGAGCGGGAGAAATAGTGAGCAGTTCTTC
CDR3 protein: CASRPSGRNSEQFF

D gene: NA
clone size: NA
V gene: TRBV27
J gene: TRBJ2-2
CDR3 DNA: TGTGCCAGCAGTTCTACACGGGACACCGGGGAGCTGTTTTTT
CDR3 protein: CASSSTRDTGELFF

D gene: NA
clone size: once
V gene: TRBV11-3
J gene: TRBJ1-1
CDR3 DNA: TGTGCCAGCAGCCTGGGAGTGAACACTGAAGCTTTCTTT
CDR3 protein: CASSLGVNTEAFF

D gene: NA
clone size: NA
V gene: TRBV10-2
J gene: TRBJ2-3
CDR3 DNA: TGCGCCAGCAGTGTCCCCGGGGCTGGTTATGCAGACACAGATACGCAGTATTTT
CDR3 protein: CASSVPGAGYADTDTQYF

D gene: TRBD2
clone size: NA
V gene: TRBV9
J gene: TRBJ2-7
CDR3 DNA: TGTGCCAGCAGCGTAGCTTCACTAGCGGGAGTCTACGAGCAGTACTTC
CDR3 protein: CASSVASLAGVYEQYF

D gene: NA
clone size: NA
V gene: TRBV6-5
J gene: TRBJ2-3
CDR3 DNA: TGTGCCAGCAGTTCGCGGGACTTAAGCACAGATACGCAGTATTTT
CDR3 protein: CASSSRDLSTDTQYF

D gene: NA
clone size: NA
V gene: TRBV5-1
J gene: TRBJ2-5
CDR3 DNA: TGCGCCAGCCTATCGGGCCTTGGGACCCAGTACTTC
CDR3 protein: CASLSGLGTQYF

D gene: NA
clone size: few
V gene: TRBV10-1
J gene: TRBJ1-2
CDR3 DNA: TGCGCCAGCATTCCCCAACAGGGCTACACCTTC
CDR3 protein: CASIPQQGYTF

D gene: NA
clone size: once
V gene: TRBV5-1
J gene: TRBJ2-1
CDR3 DNA: TGCGCCAGCAGCTTGGAGGGGTTTTCCTACAATGAGCAGTTCTTC
CDR3 protein: CASSLEGFSYNEQFF

D gene: TRBD2
clone size: NA
V gene: TRBV27
J gene: TRBJ2-1
CDR3 DNA: TGTGCCAGCAGTCCCAATGTAGCGGGGGGGATCAATGAGCAGTTCTTC
CDR3 protein: CASSPNVAGGINEQFF

D gene: NA
clone size: NA
V gene: TRBV30
J gene: TRBJ1-1
CDR3 DNA: TGTGCCTGGAGTCCTTGGGGCTCCGGGACTGAAGCTTTCTTT
CDR3 protein: CAWSPWGSGTEAFF

D gene: NA
clone size: NA
V gene: TRBV5-1
J gene: TRBJ2-5
CDR3 DNA: TGCGCCAGCAGCTTGCTGGCTATCCAAGAGACCCAGTACTTC
CDR3 protein: CASSLLAIQETQYF

D gene: TRBD1
clone size: NA
V gene: TRBV9
J gene: TRBJ1-3
CDR3 DNA: TGTGCCAGCAGCGACTCAGGGGGCGGTGGAAACACCATATATTTT
CDR3 protein: CASSDSGGGGNTIYF

D gene: NA
clone size: NA
V gene: TRBV9
J gene: TRBJ2-3
CDR3 DNA: TGTGCCAGCAGCGCTTCCCGGGACACCTCCAGCACAGATACGCAGTATTTT
CDR3 protein: CASSASRDTSSTDTQYF

D gene: TRBD1
clone size: NA
V gene: TRBV11-2
J gene: TRBJ1-2
CDR3 DNA: TGTGCCAGCAGCTTAGAGGCAGGGGGATTACTCCCAGATGGCTACACCTTC
CDR3 protein: CASSLEAGGLLPDGYTF